A single sample is the source of the 27 T cell receptor beta chains below, sequenced in a study of T cells in Graves' hyperthyroidism and ophthalmopathy. Amplification yielded TCR beta CDR3 regions, with RNA transcripts as the source. With the HTBI primer set, the TCR CDR3 went through a first round of RT-PCR. TCRdb used MiXCR to reprocess the multiplex PCR reads, holding one entry per CDR3 protein. The sample lists about 520,000 distinct CDR3 sequences; roughly 24% were seen once. The sequencing input was blood. The receptors derive from a woman under 40 with Graves' ophthalmopathy.

Many counts were recorded for this clonotype. The chain links TRBV27 to TRBJ1-3; a weak D match, TRBD1 (5 bases). The CDR3 contains 15 residues. Between the trimmed V and J ends, which lost 8 bases and 2 bases, there was a span of 16 bases. Germline V gene sequence: CDR1 MNHEY, CDR2 SMNVEV (reference sequence). CDR3 region: CASRGTEKAGNTIYF. CDR3 DNA: TGTGCCAGCCGTGGGACCGAGAAAGCTGGAAACACCATATATTTT.

The chain couples TRBV6-2 or TRBV6-3 to TRBJ1-1, with unresolved D. The V end lost 5 bases, the J end lost 0 bases, and 22 bases lay between the germline ends. CDR1 is MNHEY and CDR2 is SVGEGT in the germline V gene. The CDR3 runs 18 residues. The CDR3 DNA is TGTGCCAGCAGTCAGTACATCCTTTCGGGCTCCCTGAACACTGAAGCTTTCTTT. This translates into CASSQYILSGSLNTEAFF.

This clonotype was picked up many times. The CDR3 DNA sequence: TGTGCCATCAGTGGAAACCAAGAAGAAGCTTTCTTT. Amino acids: CAISGNQEEAFF. The chain joins TRBV10-3 to TRBJ1-1; D not resolved. The CDR3 extends over 12 amino acids. Germline V CDR1 and CDR2: ENHRY, SYGVKD. V dropped 4 bases and J dropped 8 bases, with 11 bases sitting between them.

This clonotype was counted at least ten times. The genes are TRBV27 and TRBJ2-7; 9 positions agree with TRBD1. The germline CDR1 and CDR2 sequences are MNHEY and SMNVEV (reference sequence). The CDR3 has 14 amino acids. J lost 2 bases, V lost 3 bases, and 2 bases had no gene match. The CDR3 protein is CASSLGQGTYEQYF. The CDR3 DNA is TGTGCCAGCAGTTTGGGACAGGGAACCTACGAGCAGTACTTC.

This clonotype appeared many times. The V and J genes are TRBV27 and TRBJ2-2, with D perhaps matching TRBD2 (6 bases). The CDR3 sequence is 14 residues long. Germline CDR1 is MNHEY and CDR2 is SMNVEV (reference sequence). With 1 base removed from V and 4 bases from J, the gap between germline ends came to 7 bases. CDR3 sequence (DNA): TGTGCCAGCAGTTTATGGGGAGGCACCGGGGAGCTGTTTTTT. It translates to CASSLWGGTGELFF.

This chain uses TRBV5-1 with TRBJ2-7; D is uncertain. The CDR3 loop spans 12 amino acids. Germline V gives CDR1 SGHRS, CDR2 YFSETQ. Trimming left V 4 bases short and J 11 bases short, with 16 bases between. The CDR3 DNA sequence: TGCGCCAGCAGCCAGCAAGCTAATGAGGAGTACTTC. Translated: CASSQQANEEYF.

The table lists this clonotype with many counts. The genes are TRBV10-3 and TRBJ1-1; D may be TRBD1 (5 bases). The CDR3 consists of 14 residues. V shed 4 bases and J shed 3 bases, with 12 bases lying between them. CDR1 is ENHRY, CDR2 SYGVKD, per germline. CDR3 in amino acids: CAISVGGKDTEAFF. DNA of the CDR3: TGTGCCATCAGTGTGGGGGGAAAGGACACTGAAGCTTTCTTT.

This clonotype has a count of ten or more. The gene calls are TRBV12-3 or TRBV12-4 and TRBJ1-1, with TRBD1 matching over 7 bases. The J segment lost 0 bases and the V segment lost 6 bases, leaving 4 bases of the junction unmatched. CDR3 size: 14 residues. The DNA of the CDR3 is TGTGCCAGCAGCATACAGGGGATGAACACTGAAGCTTTCTTT. Its protein is CASSIQGMNTEAFF.

This clonotype was recorded at least ten times. The chain links TRBV11-2 to TRBJ1-1; D gene unclear. CDR1 and CDR2 from the germline V gene are SGHAT and FQNNGV. CDR3 length: 15 residues. V lost 2 bases and J 0 bases, leaving 10 bases between the germline ends. CDR3 residues: CASSLYPEMNTEAFF. DNA of the CDR3: TGTGCCAGCAGCTTATACCCGGAGATGAACACTGAAGCTTTCTTT.

This clonotype was counted ten times or more. The chain is built from TRBV3-1 and TRBJ2-7; D call uncertain. Trimming took 3 bases from V and 0 from J, leaving 9 bases between them. The CDR3 runs 14 residues. Germline lookup yields CDR1 LGHDT and CDR2 YNNKEL (reference sequence). This chain's CDR3 is CASSQQGISYEQYF. CDR3 sequence (DNA): TGTGCCAGCAGCCAGCAAGGGATCTCCTACGAGCAGTACTTC.

The chain couples TRBV5-1 to TRBJ2-7, with 9 bases that match TRBD1. This CDR3 contains 15 residues. Germline loops: CDR1 SGHRS, CDR2 YFSETQ. J was trimmed by 6 bases and V by 4 bases; bases with no gene match: 11. The CDR3 spells CASSPPDRGQGEQYF. The CDR3, as DNA: TGCGCCAGCAGCCCACCGGACAGGGGTCAGGGCGAGCAGTACTTC. Full variable domain (outside the CDR3, taken from reference TRBV5-1 and TRBJ2-7): KAGVTQTPRYLIKTRGQQVTLSCSPISGHRSVSWYQQTPGQGLQFLFEYFSETQRNKGNFPGRFSGRQFSNSRSEMNVSTLELGDSALYLCASSPPDRGQGEQYFGPGTRLTVT.

On this clonotype: The junction does not match germline at one end; this may be a read error. The V and J genes are TRBV6-1 and TRBJ1-5; D unclear. The germline V gene encodes CDR1 MNHNS and CDR2 SASEGT. This CDR3 is 12 amino acids long. The CDR3 region is CASSDASQPQHF. The CDR3 DNA is TGTGCCAGCAGTGATGCGTCGCAGCCTCAGCATTTT.

The chain uses TRBV6-1 and TRBJ2-7; D could derive from TRBD1 or TRBD2 (5 bases each). Germline-derived CDR1 and CDR2 are MNHNS and SASEGT. CDR3 length equals 16 residues. V dropped 6 bases and J dropped 5 bases, with 23 bases sitting between them. The CDR3 DNA is TGTGCCAGCAGGCGCCCCGGGACCCTTGCGGTACACGAGCAGTACTTC. It codes for CASRRPGTLAVHEQYF.

This clonotype was detected ten times or more. The chain employs TRBV18 and TRBJ1-1; D not resolved. From germline, CDR1 is KGHSH and CDR2 LQKENI. V lost 5 bases and J lost 4, with 14 bases in between. This CDR3 is 14 amino acids long. CDR3 nucleotide sequence: TGTGCCAGCTCATACACCACTTTCGCCACTGAAGCTTTCTTT. Amino acids: CASSYTTFATEAFF.

This clonotype was counted ten times or more. The gene calls are TRBV5-6 and TRBJ1-2; 9 bases agree with TRBD1. Germline loops: CDR1 SGHDT, CDR2 YYEEEE. J was trimmed by 4 bases and V by 4 bases; bases with no gene match: 8. The CDR3 covers 15 residues. In DNA, the CDR3 is TGTGCCAGCAGCCCGAAGGACAGGGGCACCTATGGCTACACCTTC. Its translation: CASSPKDRGTYGYTF. Filled out from reference TRBV5-6 and TRBJ1-2, the complete variable domain reads DAGVTQSPTHLIKTRGQQVTLRCSPKSGHDTVSWYQQALGQGPQFIFQYYEEEERQRGNFPDRFSGHQFPNYSSELNVNALLLGDSALYLCASSPKDRGTYGYTFGSGTRLTVV.

V usage is TRBV19 and J usage is TRBJ1-1; D is perhaps TRBD1 (6 bases). CDR1 and CDR2 (germline): LNHDA, SQIVND (reference sequence). This CDR3 is built from 11 residues. Trimming shortened V by 7 bases and J by 10 bases, and 13 bases separated the two germline ends. CDR3: CASILQGRAFF. The CDR3 nucleotides read TGTGCCAGTATATTACAGGGCCGAGCTTTCTTT.

V is TRBV27 and J is TRBJ1-5, with D maybe TRBD1 (6 bases). The CDR3 is made up of 16 amino acids. Trimming cost V 6 bases and J 1 base, with 16 bases left between them. Germline V gene lookup returns CDR1 MNHEY and CDR2 SMNVEV (reference sequence). As DNA, the CDR3 is TGTGCCAGCAGCCGATGGGCAGGGGTAAGCAATCAGCCCCAGCATTTT. Translating gives CASSRWAGVSNQPQHF.

This clonotype occurred many times. This chain connects TRBV9 to TRBJ2-7, with 10 bases aligning to TRBD1. Germline loops: CDR1 SGDLS, CDR2 YYNGEE. CDR3 length equals 14 residues. The J segment lost 3 bases and the V segment lost 3 bases, leaving 3 bases of the junction unmatched. The CDR3 region is CASSGGTGVYEQYF. The CDR3 DNA reads as TGTGCCAGCAGCGGCGGGACAGGGGTCTACGAGCAGTACTTC.

This clonotype came up many times. The rearrangement joins TRBV6-2 or TRBV6-3 to TRBJ1-2, with 10 bases that match TRBD1. The CDR3 is 13 amino acids. The V gene end was trimmed by 10 bases and the J gene end by 4 bases; junction bases not matched to a gene: 6. Germline values: CDR1 MNHEY, CDR2 SVGEGT. CDR3 DNA sequence: TGTGCCACCCGGACAGGGGGACCCTATGGCTACACCTTC. This encodes CATRTGGPYGYTF.

This clonotype has a count of ten or more. The chain recombines TRBV6-1 with TRBJ2-5, with 11 bases lining up with TRBD2. The germline gives CDR1 MNHNS, CDR2 SASEGT. V lost 2 bases and J lost 6; bases outside the gene matches: 5. The CDR3 sequence is 15 residues long. The CDR3 sequence: CASSEIAGGPQTQYF. DNA for the CDR3: TGTGCCAGCAGTGAAATAGCGGGGGGGCCTCAGACCCAGTACTTC.

This clonotype was found many times. V and J are TRBV5-1 and TRBJ1-1, with D unresolved. This CDR3 is 15 amino acids long. Germline V lookup: CDR1 SGHRS, CDR2 YFSETQ. The V end was cut by 4 bases, the J end by 1 base, with 14 bases between. The CDR3 spells CASSARRLTNTEAFF. Written as DNA, the CDR3 is TGCGCCAGCAGCGCAAGACGCCTAACGAACACTGAAGCTTTCTTT.

The table lists this clonotype with many counts. The chain recombines TRBV27 with TRBJ1-1; D unresolved. Trimming removed 5 bases at V and 3 bases at J, with 13 bases between. Germline V gives CDR1 MNHEY, CDR2 SMNVEV (reference sequence). The CDR3 is made up of 14 amino acids. The CDR3 DNA reads TGTGCCAGCAGTCAGTCGGACGGCTACACTGAAGCTTTCTTT. Its protein product is CASSQSDGYTEAFF.

This clonotype was counted a few times. The chain employs TRBV13 and TRBJ2-7; D is unresolved. V lost 5 bases and J 2 bases, leaving 13 bases between the germline ends. CDR3 length equals 14 residues. Germline V CDR1 and CDR2: PRHDT, FYEKMQ (reference sequence). This CDR3 is CASSPPSKAYEQYF. CDR3 nucleotide sequence: TGTGCCAGCAGCCCCCCCTCAAAGGCCTACGAGCAGTACTTC.

Comments on this clonotype: A much larger clone sits a single nucleotide away, making a read error possible. The rearrangement joins TRBV6-1 to TRBJ2-7; D gene uncertain. V lost 3 bases, J lost 0 bases, and 18 bases lay in between. The CDR3 is 17 amino acids. In germline, CDR1 is MNHNS, CDR2 SASEGT. The CDR3 is CASSEVSVRSFSYEQYF. For the CDR3, the DNA is TGTGCCAGCAGTGAGGTGTCAGTAAGATCCTTCTCCTACGAGCAGTACTTC.

The V and J genes are TRBV7-3 and TRBJ2-7; D is perhaps TRBD1 (7 bases). The CDR3 is made up of 13 amino acids. V lost 5 bases and J 6 bases, leaving 14 bases between the germline ends. Germline V gives CDR1 SGHTA, CDR2 FQGTGA. The CDR3 DNA sequence: TGTGCCAGCAGCCGGTGGAGGGACAGCGAGCAGTACTTC. It yields the protein CASSRWRDSEQYF.

This clonotype has more than one count but fewer than ten. The chain combines TRBV13 with TRBJ1-1; D remains ambiguous. The CDR3 is 14 amino acids. Trimming left V 2 bases short and J 1 base short, with 8 bases between. Germline lookup yields CDR1 PRHDT and CDR2 FYEKMQ (reference sequence). CDR3 loop: CASSLWRENTEAFF. CDR3 coding DNA: TGTGCCAGCAGCTTATGGCGGGAGAACACTGAAGCTTTCTTT.

This clonotype occurred many times. This chain links TRBV2 with TRBJ1-3; D ambiguous. In germline, CDR1 is SNHLY, CDR2 FYNNEI. CDR3 length: 15 amino acids. V shed 4 bases and J shed 2 bases, with 12 bases lying between them. For the CDR3, the DNA is TGTGCCAGCAGTGTCTTTGTGGGAACTGGAAACACCATATATTTT. Protein sequence: CASSVFVGTGNTIYF.